The 10 T cell receptor beta chains below all came from one sample that was sequenced in a study of blood T cell repertoires in COVID-19. Generated by immunoSEQ multiplex PCR, the TCRdb table keeps only in-frame clones and is missing some. This sample has some 180,000 clones, with 84% found just once. Sequenced sample: PBMCs or T cells enriched from blood (not recorded which). The receptors were gathered from a woman younger than 45 who had been exposed to COVID-19.

The V gene is TRBV11-2, the J gene TRBJ1-2, with D uncertain. V was pared by 0 bases and J by 8 bases, with 10 bases between. Germline V lookup: CDR1 SGHAT, CDR2 FQNNGV. CDR3 length equals 13 residues. The CDR3 sequence is CASSLDWSRGYTF. CDR3 DNA sequence: TGTGCCAGCAGCTTAGATTGGAGTCGGGGCTACACCTTC.

J is TRBJ1-1 and V is TRBV19; 10 bases agree with TRBD1. The V and J ends lost 4 bases and 7 bases, in that order; junction bases with no gene match: 9. This CDR3 spans 15 amino acids. Germline V lookup: CDR1 LNHDA, CDR2 SQIVND (reference sequence). The CDR3 reads CASSKPSGTGDEAFF. CDR3 DNA: TGTGCCAGTAGTAAACCTTCCGGGACAGGGGATGAAGCTTTCTTT.

The chain uses TRBV25-1 and TRBJ1-4; 10 bases line up with TRBD1. The germline V gene encodes CDR1 MGHDK and CDR2 SYGVNS. The CDR3 length is 15 residues. The junction had 9 bases not matched to a gene; V was cut back by 0 bases and J by 14 bases. CDR3 residues: CASSEYGTGASHLFF. CDR3 coding DNA: TGTGCCAGCAGTGAATACGGGACAGGGGCCAGCCATCTGTTTTTT.

V usage is TRBV13 and J usage is TRBJ2-3; no reliable D call. The CDR3 consists of 12 residues. Germline V gene sequence: CDR1 PRHDT, CDR2 FYEKMQ (reference sequence). V was shortened by 4 bases and J by 3 bases, with 5 bases between the two germline ends. The CDR3 coding sequence is TGTGCCAGCAGCTCCCAGACAGATACGCAGTATTTT. The encoded protein is CASSSQTDTQYF.

The V and J genes are TRBV18 and TRBJ1-1; 8 bases fit TRBD1. This CDR3 is 15 amino acids long. Losses at the gene ends were 5 bases for V and 1 base for J; bases not matched to a gene: 6. CDR1 is KGHSH, CDR2 LQKENI, per germline. CDR3 sequence reads: CASSRGQVQNTEAFF. The CDR3 bases are TGTGCCAGCTCAAGGGGACAGGTCCAGAACACTGAAGCTTTCTTT. The full variable domain, rest sourced from reference TRBV18 and TRBJ1-1, is NAGVMQNPRHLVRRRGQEARLRCSPMKGHSHVYWYRQLPEEGLKFMVYLQKENIIDESGMPKERFSAEFPKEGPSILRIQQVVRGDSAAYFCASSRGQVQNTEAFFGQGTRLTVV.

The rearrangement joins TRBV5-1 to TRBJ1-1; D ambiguous. The CDR3 is made up of 14 amino acids. Germline V CDR1 and CDR2: SGHRS, YFSETQ. V was cut by 4 bases and J by 3 bases, with 13 bases left in between. As DNA, the CDR3 is TGCGCCAGCAGCAGAGGGTACTTCGACACTGAAGCTTTCTTT. Its protein product is CASSRGYFDTEAFF.

The V call is TRBV11-2, the J call TRBJ2-3, with TRBD2 identical over 16 bases. The CDR3 has 19 residues. Germline assignment: CDR1 SGHAT and CDR2 FQNNGV. With V trimmed by 4 bases and J by 6 bases, 13 bases remained unmatched. The CDR3 spells CASSSGLAGGFRYIDTQYF. For the CDR3, the DNA is TGTGCCAGCAGCTCGGGACTAGCGGGGGGGTTTCGTTATATTGATACGCAGTATTTT. The whole variable domain, remainder taken from reference TRBV11-2 and TRBJ2-3, is EAGVAQSPRYKIIEKRQSVAFWCNPISGHATLYWYQQILGQGPKLLIQFQNNGVVDDSQLPKDRFSAERLKGVDSTLKIQPAKLEDSAVYLCASSSGLAGGFRYIDTQYFGPGTRLTVL.

V gene TRBV19 combines with J gene TRBJ2-3; possibly TRBD2 for D (6 bases). CDR1 is LNHDA and CDR2 is SQIVND in the germline V gene (reference sequence). There are 15 residues in the CDR3. Trimming took 5 bases from V and 4 from J, leaving 16 bases between them. The CDR3 nucleotides read TGTGCCAGTAGTCCCCGGGGAGGAGGGTCAGATACGCAGTATTTT. Translated: CASSPRGGGSDTQYF.

The rearrangement joins TRBV12-3 or TRBV12-4 to TRBJ2-7; maybe TRBD2 (6 bases). This CDR3 is built from 13 residues. V was pared by 7 bases and J by 3 bases, with 13 bases between. This CDR3 is CASTPPAGYEQYF. The CDR3 nucleotides are TGTGCCAGCACCCCGCCAGCGGGCTACGAGCAGTACTTC.

The chain has TRBV7-8 and TRBJ1-6; possibly TRBD1 for D (6 bases). Germline V gene sequence: CDR1 SGHVS, CDR2 FQNEAQ. The CDR3 totals 13 residues. This CDR3 reads CASRLGGPDPLHF. DNA of the CDR3: TGTGCAAGCCGCTTAGGGGGGCCCGACCCCCTCCACTTT. The full variable domain, with the rest looked up from reference TRBV7-8 and TRBJ1-6, is GAGVSQSPRYKVAKRGQDVALRCDPISGHVSLFWYQQALGQGPEFLTYFQNEAQLDKSGLPSDRFFAERPEGSVSTLKIQRTQQEDSAVYLCASRLGGPDPLHFGNGTRLTVT.